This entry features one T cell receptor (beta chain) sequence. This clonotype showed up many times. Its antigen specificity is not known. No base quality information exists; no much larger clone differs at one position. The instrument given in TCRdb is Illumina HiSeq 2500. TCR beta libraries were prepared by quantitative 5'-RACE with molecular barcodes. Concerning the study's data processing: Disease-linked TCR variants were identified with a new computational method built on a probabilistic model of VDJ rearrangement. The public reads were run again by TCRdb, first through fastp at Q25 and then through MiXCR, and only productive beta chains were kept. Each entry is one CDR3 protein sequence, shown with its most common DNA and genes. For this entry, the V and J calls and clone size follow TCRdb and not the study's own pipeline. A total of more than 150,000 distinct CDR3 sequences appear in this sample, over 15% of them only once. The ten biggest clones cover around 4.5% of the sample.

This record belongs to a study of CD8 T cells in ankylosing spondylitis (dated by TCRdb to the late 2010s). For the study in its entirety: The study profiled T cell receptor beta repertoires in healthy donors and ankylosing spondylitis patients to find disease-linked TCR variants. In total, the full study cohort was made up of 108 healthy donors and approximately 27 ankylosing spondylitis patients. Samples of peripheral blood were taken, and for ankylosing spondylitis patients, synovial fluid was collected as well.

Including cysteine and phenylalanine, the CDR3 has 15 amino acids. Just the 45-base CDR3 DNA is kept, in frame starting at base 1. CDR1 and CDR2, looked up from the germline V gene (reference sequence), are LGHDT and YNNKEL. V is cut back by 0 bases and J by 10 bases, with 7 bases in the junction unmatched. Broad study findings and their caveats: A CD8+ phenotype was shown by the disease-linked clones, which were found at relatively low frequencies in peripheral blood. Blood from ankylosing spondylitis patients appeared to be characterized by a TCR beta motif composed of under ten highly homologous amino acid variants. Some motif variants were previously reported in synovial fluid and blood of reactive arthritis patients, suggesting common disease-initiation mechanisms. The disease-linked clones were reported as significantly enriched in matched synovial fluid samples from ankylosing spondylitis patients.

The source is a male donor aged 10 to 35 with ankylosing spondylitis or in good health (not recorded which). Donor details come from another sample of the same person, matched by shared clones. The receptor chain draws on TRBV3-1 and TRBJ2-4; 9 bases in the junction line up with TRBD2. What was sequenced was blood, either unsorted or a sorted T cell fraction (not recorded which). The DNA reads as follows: TGTGCCAGCAGCCAAGATCTTGATAGCGGGAGAATTCAGTACTTC. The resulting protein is CASSQDLDSGRIQYF.